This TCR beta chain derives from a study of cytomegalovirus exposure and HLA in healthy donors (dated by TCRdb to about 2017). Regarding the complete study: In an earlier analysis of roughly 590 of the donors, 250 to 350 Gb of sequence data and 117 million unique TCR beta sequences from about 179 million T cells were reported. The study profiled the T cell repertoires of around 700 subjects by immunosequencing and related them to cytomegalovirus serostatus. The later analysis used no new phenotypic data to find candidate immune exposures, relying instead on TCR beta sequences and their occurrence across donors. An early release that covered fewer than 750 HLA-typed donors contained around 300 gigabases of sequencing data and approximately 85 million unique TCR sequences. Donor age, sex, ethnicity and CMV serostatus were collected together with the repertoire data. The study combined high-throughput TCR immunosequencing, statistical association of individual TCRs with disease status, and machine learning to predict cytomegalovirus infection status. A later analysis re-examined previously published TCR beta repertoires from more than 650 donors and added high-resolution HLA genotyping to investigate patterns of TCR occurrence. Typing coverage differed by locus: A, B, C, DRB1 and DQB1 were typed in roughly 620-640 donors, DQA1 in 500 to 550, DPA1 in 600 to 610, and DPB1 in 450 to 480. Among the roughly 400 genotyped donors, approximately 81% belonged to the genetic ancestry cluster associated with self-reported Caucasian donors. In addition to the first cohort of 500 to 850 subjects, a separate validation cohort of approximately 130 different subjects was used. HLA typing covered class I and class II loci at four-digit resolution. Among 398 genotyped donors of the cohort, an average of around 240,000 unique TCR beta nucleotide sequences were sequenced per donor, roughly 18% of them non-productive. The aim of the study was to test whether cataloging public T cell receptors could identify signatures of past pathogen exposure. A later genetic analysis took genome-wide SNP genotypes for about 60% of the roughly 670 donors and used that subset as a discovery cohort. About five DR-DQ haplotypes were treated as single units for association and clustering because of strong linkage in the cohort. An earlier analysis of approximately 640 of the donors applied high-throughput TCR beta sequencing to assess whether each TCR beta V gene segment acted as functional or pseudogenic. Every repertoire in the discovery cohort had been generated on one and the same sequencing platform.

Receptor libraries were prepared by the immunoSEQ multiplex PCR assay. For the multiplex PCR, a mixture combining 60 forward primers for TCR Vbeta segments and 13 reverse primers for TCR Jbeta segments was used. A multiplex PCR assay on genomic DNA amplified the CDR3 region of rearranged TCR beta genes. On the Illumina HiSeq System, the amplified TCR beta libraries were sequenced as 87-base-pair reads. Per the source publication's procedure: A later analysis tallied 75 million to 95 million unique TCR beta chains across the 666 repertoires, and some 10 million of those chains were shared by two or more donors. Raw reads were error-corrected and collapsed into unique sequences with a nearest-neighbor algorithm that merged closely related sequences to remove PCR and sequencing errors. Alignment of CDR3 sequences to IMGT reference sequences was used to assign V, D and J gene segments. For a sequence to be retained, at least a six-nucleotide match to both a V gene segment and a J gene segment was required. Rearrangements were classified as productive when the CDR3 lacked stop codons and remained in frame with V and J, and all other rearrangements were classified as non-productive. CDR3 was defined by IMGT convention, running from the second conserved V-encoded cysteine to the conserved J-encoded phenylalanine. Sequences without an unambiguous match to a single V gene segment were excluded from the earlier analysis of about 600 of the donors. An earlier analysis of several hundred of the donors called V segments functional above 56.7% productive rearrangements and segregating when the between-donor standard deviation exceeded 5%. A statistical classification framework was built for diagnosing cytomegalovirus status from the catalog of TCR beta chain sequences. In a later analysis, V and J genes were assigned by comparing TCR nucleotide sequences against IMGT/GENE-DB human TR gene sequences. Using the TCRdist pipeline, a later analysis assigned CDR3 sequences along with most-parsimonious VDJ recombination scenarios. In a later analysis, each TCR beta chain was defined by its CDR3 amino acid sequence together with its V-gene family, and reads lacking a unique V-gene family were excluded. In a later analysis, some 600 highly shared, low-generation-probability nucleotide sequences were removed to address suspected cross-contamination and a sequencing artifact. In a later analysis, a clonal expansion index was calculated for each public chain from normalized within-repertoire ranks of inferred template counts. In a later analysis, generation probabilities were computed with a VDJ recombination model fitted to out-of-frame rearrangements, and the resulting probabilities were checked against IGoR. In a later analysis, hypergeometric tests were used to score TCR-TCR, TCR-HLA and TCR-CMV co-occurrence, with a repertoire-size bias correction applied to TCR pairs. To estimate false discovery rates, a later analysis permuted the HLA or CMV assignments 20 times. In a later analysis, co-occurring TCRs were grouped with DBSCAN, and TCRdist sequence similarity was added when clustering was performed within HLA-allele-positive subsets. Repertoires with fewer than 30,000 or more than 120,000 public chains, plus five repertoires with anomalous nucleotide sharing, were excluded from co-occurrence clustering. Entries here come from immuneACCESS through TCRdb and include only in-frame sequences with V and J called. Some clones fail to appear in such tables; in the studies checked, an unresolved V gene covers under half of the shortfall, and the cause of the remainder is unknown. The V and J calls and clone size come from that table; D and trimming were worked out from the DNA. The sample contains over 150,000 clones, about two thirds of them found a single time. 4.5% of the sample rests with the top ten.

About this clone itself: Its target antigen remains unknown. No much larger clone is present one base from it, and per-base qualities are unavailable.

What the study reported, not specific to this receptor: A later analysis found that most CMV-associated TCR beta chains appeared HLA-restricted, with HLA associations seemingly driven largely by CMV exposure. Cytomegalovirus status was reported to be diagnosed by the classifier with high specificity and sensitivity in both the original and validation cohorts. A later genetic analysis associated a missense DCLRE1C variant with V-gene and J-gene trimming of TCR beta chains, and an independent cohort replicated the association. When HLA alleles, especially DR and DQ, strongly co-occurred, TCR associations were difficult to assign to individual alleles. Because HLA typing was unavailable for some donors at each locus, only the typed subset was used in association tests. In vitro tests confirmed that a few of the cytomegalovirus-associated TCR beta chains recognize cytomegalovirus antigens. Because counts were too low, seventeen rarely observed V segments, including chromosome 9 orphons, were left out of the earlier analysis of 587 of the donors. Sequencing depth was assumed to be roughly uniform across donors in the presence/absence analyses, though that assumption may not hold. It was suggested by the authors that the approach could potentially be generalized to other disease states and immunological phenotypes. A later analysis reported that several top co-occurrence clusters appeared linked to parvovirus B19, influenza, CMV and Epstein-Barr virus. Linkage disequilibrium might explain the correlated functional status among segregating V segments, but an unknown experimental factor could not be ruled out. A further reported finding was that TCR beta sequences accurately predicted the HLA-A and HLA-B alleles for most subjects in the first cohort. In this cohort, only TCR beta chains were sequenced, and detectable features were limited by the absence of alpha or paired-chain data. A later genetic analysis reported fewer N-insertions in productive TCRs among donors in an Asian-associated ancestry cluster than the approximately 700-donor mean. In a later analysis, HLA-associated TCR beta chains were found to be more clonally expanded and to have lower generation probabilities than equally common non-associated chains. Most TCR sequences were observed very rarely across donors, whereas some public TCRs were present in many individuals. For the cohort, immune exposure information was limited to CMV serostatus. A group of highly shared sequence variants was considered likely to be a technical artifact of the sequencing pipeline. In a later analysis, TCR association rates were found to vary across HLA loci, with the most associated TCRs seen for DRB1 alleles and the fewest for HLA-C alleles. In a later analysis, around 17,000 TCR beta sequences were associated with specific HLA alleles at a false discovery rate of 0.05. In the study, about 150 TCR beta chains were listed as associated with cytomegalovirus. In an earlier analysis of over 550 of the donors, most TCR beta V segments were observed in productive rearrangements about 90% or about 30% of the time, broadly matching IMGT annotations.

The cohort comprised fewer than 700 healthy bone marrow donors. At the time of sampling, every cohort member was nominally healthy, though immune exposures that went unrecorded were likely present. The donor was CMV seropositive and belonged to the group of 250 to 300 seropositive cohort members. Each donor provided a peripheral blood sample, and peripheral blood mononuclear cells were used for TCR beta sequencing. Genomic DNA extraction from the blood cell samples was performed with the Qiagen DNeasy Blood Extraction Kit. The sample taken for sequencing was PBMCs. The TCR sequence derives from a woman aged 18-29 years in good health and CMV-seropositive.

The DNA sequence is given as TGTGCCAGCAGCTTAGAAGCATACCTGGTGGGAGCCTACAATGAGCAGTTCTTC. This sequence encodes CASSLEAYLVGAYNEQFF. The rearrangement joined TRBV7-3 to TRBJ2-1, with TRBD2 perhaps the D gene, on 5 matching bases. CDR1 and CDR2 are read off the germline V gene as SGHTA and FQGTGA. The junction carries 19 bases between V and J, which are trimmed by 2 bases and 2 bases respectively. The CDR3, from cysteine to phenylalanine, totals 18 residues. Only the CDR3 DNA is retained, 54 bases long and in frame from the first base. The full variable domain, completed from the reference TRBV7-3 and TRBJ2-1 proteins outside the CDR3, reads GAGVSQTPSNKVTEKGKYVELRCDPISGHTALYWYRQSLGQGPEFLIYFQGTGAADDSGLPNDRFFAVRPEGSVSTLKIQRTERGDSAVYLCASSLEAYLVGAYNEQFFGPGTRLTVL.